The T cell receptor beta chain under discussion was sequenced for a study of prognosis after radiotherapy for stage I lung cancer. This CDR3 has 13 amino acids. Germline lookup yields CDR1 MNHGY and CDR2 SVAAGI. Two-round multiplex PCR on genomic DNA was the method by which TCR beta CDR3 was amplified. Round one of PCR was performed, and it used primers specific to each TRBV and TRBJ gene. TCRdb processed the multiplex PCR reads anew with MiXCR; each CDR3 protein has one entry. There are fewer than 30,000 distinct CDR3 sequences in the sample; 46% occur only once, and about 15% lies in the top ten. In regard to this clonotype: This likely stems from a read error, as it lies one base from a far larger clone.

The material sequenced was PBMCs, taken before or after stereotactic body radiation therapy (not recorded which). The source of this sequence is a donor aged 50 or older with non-small cell lung cancer. V and J are TRBV6-9 and TRBJ1-2, with D possibly being TRBD1 (5 bases). DNA of the CDR3: TGTGACGGAAGAGGGAGGGGCGACTATGGCTACACCTTC. Translation: CDGRGRGDYGYTF.